This TCR beta chain was recovered during a study of Tregs in tolerant kidney transplant recipients. The CDR3 extends over 11 amino acids. The germline V gene has CDR1 GTSNPN and CDR2 SVGIG (reference sequence). V was clipped by 3 bases and J by 8 bases, with 10 bases between them. Sequencing was performed with immunoSEQ multiplex PCR; in TCRdb, only in-frame clones are kept and a portion is missing. Among roughly 120,000 clones listed, roughly nine tenths were seen once. Input material: CD4+ T cells from blood. This TCR was sampled from a human donor in good health. The chain employs TRBV30 and TRBJ1-1; D not certain. This chain's CDR3 is CAWSPGLEAFF. Written as DNA, the CDR3 is TGTGCCTGGAGCCCCGGACTGGAAGCTTTCTTT.